Here is one T cell receptor beta chain with its context. The sample is drawn from a study of T cells in tumors and immune-related adverse events. The repertoire was sequenced with immunoSEQ multiplex PCR; TCRdb's copy has only in-frame clones and lacks some. Of tens of thousands of clones listed, 75% to 95% are singletons. The CDR3 runs to 15 residues. Looked up from germline, CDR1 is SGHTA and CDR2 is FQGNSA. V lost 5 bases and J lost 7; bases outside the gene matches: 8. The clonotype was recovered from a female donor with metastatic renal cell carcinoma. The sequencing here drew on lymph node tissue, taken from a patient treated with anti-PD-1 therapy. The rearrangement joins TRBV7-2 to TRBJ2-5; 12 bases match TRBD2. This CDR3 reads CASSPLLAGGGTQYF. As DNA, the CDR3 is TGTGCCAGCAGCCCACTACTAGCGGGGGGCGGGACCCAGTACTTC.